The 16 T cell receptor beta chains below come from one sample, sequenced in a study of blood T cells in healthy people across ages. With a J-beta primer mix and a sample-barcoded 5' primer, a second PCR ran about 7 to 11 cycles. TCRdb ran MiXCR on the 5' RACE reads and lists one entry per CDR3 protein. The sample contains approximately 810,000 distinct CDR3 sequences, 29% of which appear only once. Sequenced: blood. The receptors were gathered from a woman older than 75 in good health.

This clonotype was observed many times. The rearrangement uses TRBV7-9 and TRBJ2-5; D is perhaps TRBD1 (6 bases). CDR1 is SEHNR, CDR2 FQNEAQ, per germline (reference sequence). Between the trimmed V and J ends, which lost 5 bases and 1 base, there was a span of 8 bases. The CDR3 sequence is 13 residues long. CDR3 sequence: CASSQDSQETQYF. The CDR3, as DNA: TGTGCCAGCAGCCAGGACAGCCAAGAGACCCAGTACTTC.

There are many counts of this clonotype. The rearrangement uses TRBV12-3 or TRBV12-4 and TRBJ2-5, with TRBD1 identical over 9 bases. J was trimmed by 4 bases and V by 6 bases; bases with no gene match: 3. The CDR3 is made up of 13 amino acids. In DNA, the CDR3 is TGTGCCAGCAGGCACAGGGGGCCAGAGACCCAGTACTTC. Its translation is CASRHRGPETQYF.

The chain links TRBV7-9 to TRBJ1-5, with D possibly TRBD1 on 5 matching bases. Germline V lookup: CDR1 SEHNR, CDR2 FQNEAQ (reference sequence). The CDR3 sequence is 16 residues long. V was cut by 5 bases and J by 1 base, with 15 bases left in between. The CDR3 loop reads CASSPPGGGSNQPQHF. The CDR3 DNA reads as TGTGCCAGCAGCCCCCCGGGGGGTGGAAGCAATCAGCCCCAGCATTTT.

This clonotype appeared many times. This chain uses TRBV7-2 with TRBJ2-2; TRBD2 agrees at 12 bases. V shed 1 base and J 2 bases; nucleotides not matched to a gene: 5. The CDR3 loop spans 18 amino acids. Looked up from germline, CDR1 is SGHTA and CDR2 is FQGNSA. The DNA of the CDR3 is TGTGCCAGCAGCTTAGGGAGACTAGCGGGGGATAACACCGGGGAGCTGTTTTTT. Its protein is CASSLGRLAGDNTGELFF.

The sample holds many counts of this clonotype. This chain connects TRBV10-1 to TRBJ1-1; 9 bases align to TRBD1. The CDR3 loop spans 16 amino acids. V lost 9 bases to trimming and J lost 1 base; unmatched junction nucleotides: 12. CDR1 is WNHNN and CDR2 is SYGVQD in the germline V gene (reference sequence). The CDR3 is CARPGTGRERNTEAFF. The CDR3 nucleotides read TGCGCCAGACCCGGGACAGGGAGGGAAAGGAACACTGAAGCTTTCTTT.

This sequence joins TRBV29-1 and TRBJ2-4, with D possibly matching TRBD2 (5 bases). V dropped 7 bases and J dropped 1 base, with 17 bases sitting between them. CDR3 length: 15 residues. Germline V CDR1 and CDR2: SQVTM, ANQGSEA. CDR3 bases: TGCAGCGCCGAGGAGCCGACGGGGGCCAAAAACATTCAGTACTTC. It yields the protein CSAEEPTGAKNIQYF.

Regarding this clonotype: At one boundary the junction diverges from the germline segment, which might be a read error. V usage is TRBV7-8 and J usage is TRBJ2-3, with TRBD2 matching over 14 bases. CDR3 size: 17 residues. From germline, CDR1 is SGHVS and CDR2 FQNEAQ. The CDR3 DNA follows: TGTGCCAGCAGCTCCGGGACTAGCGGGAGCCCCGCAGATACGCGGTATTTT. Translation: CASSSGTSGSPADTRYF. Filled out from reference TRBV7-8 and TRBJ2-3, the complete variable domain reads GAGVSQSPRYKVAKRGQDVALRCDPISGHVSLFWYQQALGQGPEFLTYFQNEAQLDKSGLPSDRFFAERPEGSVSTLKIQRTQQEDSAVYLCASSSGTSGSPADTRYFGPGTRLTVL.

The chain uses TRBV7-9 and TRBJ2-6, with D tentatively TRBD1 (6 bases). This CDR3 is 20 amino acids long. Trimming left V 5 bases short and J 0 bases short, with 23 bases between. The V gene's germline CDR1 is SEHNR and CDR2 FQNEAQ (reference sequence). CDR3 sequence (DNA): TGTGCCAGCAGCCTTGGCCGACCCAAGGGGGATACCTCTGGGGCCAACGTCCTGACTTTC. Amino acid sequence: CASSLGRPKGDTSGANVLTF.

This clonotype was detected ten times or more. This chain uses TRBV20-1 with TRBJ2-6, with no clear D. CDR3 length: 14 residues. V was pared by 5 bases and J by 0 bases, with 8 bases between. From germline, CDR1 is DFQATT and CDR2 SNEGSKA (reference sequence). CDR3 nucleotides: TGCAGTGCTGGCTCGGCCTCTGGGGCCAACGTCCTGACTTTC. Translating it yields CSAGSASGANVLTF.

The chain couples TRBV20-1 to TRBJ1-4; TRBD1 aligns across 7 bases. This CDR3 is 12 amino acids long. Germline CDR1 and CDR2: DFQATT and SNEGSKA (reference sequence). Trimming cost V 6 bases and J 8 bases; bases outside gene matches: 6. CDR3 region: CSAGGDREKLFF. The CDR3 nucleotides read TGCAGTGCCGGAGGGGACAGAGAAAAACTGTTTTTT.

In its sample, this clonotype was seen many times. The chain has TRBV5-1 and TRBJ2-5; 7 bases map to TRBD1. The germline V gene has CDR1 SGHRS and CDR2 YFSETQ. The CDR3 covers 14 residues. Trimming removed 7 bases from V and 1 base from J; junction bases left unmatched: 7. CDR3 nucleotides: TGCGCCAGCCACTTAGGGGGCATCCAAGAGACCCAGTACTTC. It specifies CASHLGGIQETQYF.

V usage is TRBV4-3 and J usage is TRBJ2-7; no definite D call. The CDR3 spans 14 residues. Germline V CDR1 and CDR2: LGHNA, YSLEER. V was shortened by 0 bases and J by 1 base, with 7 bases between the two germline ends. The CDR3 DNA sequence: TGCGCCAGCAGCCAAGACAGGTATTCCTACGAGCAGTACTTC. Encoded protein: CASSQDRYSYEQYF.

The genes are TRBV12-3 or TRBV12-4 and TRBJ2-5; the D gene is possibly TRBD1 (6 bases). There are 15 residues in the CDR3. V lost 5 bases and J lost 10, with 23 bases in between. CDR3 sequence reads: CASSPRYGPQGIQYF. The CDR3 nucleotides are TGTGCCAGCAGTCCTAGGTACGGCCCCCAGGGGATCCAGTACTTC.

This clonotype was counted many times. The J gene is TRBJ2-3, the V gene TRBV20-1, with 8 bases matching TRBD2. With 6 bases clipped from V and 2 bases from J, the junction kept 19 bases outside the gene matches. Germline loops: CDR1 DFQATT, CDR2 SNEGSKA (reference sequence). This CDR3 has 18 residues. The CDR3 bases are TGCAGTGCCACAGACCGATCCGGGACTAGGAGACCCACAGATACGCAGTATTTT. The encoded protein is CSATDRSGTRRPTDTQYF.

With regard to this clonotype: A much larger clone differs by one base, so this may be a read error. The chain carries TRBV6-2 or TRBV6-3 and TRBJ2-5; possibly TRBD2 for D (7 bases). The last part of the DNA fits TRBJ2-1 better; the J call may be wrong. The CDR3 is made up of 15 amino acids. The V gene's germline CDR1 is MNHEY and CDR2 SVGEGT. As DNA, the CDR3 is TGTGCCAGCAGTTACGGGGGGGCAATGCAAGAGACCCAGTTCTTC. Its protein is CASSYGGAMQETQFF.

Ten or more counts support this clonotype. The J gene is TRBJ1-5, the V gene TRBV7-2; 10 bases map to TRBD1. The CDR3 loop spans 15 amino acids. The V and J ends lost 5 bases and 6 bases, in that order; junction bases with no gene match: 7. The germline gives CDR1 SGHTA, CDR2 FQGNSA. DNA of the CDR3: TGTGCCAGCAGCAGCGACAGGGGGCCTGGTCAGCCCCAGCATTTT. It codes for CASSSDRGPGQPQHF.